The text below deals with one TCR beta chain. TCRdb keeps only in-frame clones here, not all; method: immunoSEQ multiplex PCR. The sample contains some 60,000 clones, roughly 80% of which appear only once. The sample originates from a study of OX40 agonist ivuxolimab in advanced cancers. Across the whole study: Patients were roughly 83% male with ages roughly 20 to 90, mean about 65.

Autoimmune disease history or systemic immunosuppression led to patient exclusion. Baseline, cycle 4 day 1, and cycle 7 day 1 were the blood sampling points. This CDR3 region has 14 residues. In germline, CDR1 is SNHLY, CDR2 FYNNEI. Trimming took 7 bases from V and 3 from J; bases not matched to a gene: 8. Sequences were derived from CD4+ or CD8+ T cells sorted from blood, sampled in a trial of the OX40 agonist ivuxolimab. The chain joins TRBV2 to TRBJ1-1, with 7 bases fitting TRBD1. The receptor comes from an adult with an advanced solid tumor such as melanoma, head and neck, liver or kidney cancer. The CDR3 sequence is CASTTDRADTEAFF. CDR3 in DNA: TGTGCCAGCACCACAGACAGGGCGGACACTGAAGCTTTCTTT.